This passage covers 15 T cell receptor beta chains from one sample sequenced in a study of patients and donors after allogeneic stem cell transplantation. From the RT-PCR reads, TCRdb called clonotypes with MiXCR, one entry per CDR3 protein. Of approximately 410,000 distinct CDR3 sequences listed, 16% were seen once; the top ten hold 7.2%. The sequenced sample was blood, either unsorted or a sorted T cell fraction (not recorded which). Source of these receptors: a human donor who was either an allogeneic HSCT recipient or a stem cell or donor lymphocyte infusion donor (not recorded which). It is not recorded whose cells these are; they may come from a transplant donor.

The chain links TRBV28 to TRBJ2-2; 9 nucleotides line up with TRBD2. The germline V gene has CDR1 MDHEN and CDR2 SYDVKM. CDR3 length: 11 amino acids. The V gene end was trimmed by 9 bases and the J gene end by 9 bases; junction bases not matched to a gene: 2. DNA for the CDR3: TGTGCCAGTAGCGGGAGAAGGGAGCTGTTTTTT. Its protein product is CASSGRRELFF. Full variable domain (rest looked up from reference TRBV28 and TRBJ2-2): DVKVTQSSRYLVKRTGEKVFLECVQDMDHENMFWYRQDPGLGLRLIYFSYDVKMKEKGDIPEGYSVSREKKERFSLILESASTNQTSMYLCASSGRRELFFGEGSRLTVL.

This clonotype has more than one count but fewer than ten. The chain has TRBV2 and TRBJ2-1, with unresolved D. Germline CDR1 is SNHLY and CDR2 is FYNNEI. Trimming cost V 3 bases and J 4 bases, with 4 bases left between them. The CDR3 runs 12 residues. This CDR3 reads CASSDKYNEQFF. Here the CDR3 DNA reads TGTGCCAGCAGTGACAAGTACAATGAGCAGTTCTTC.

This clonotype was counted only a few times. As DNA, the CDR3 is TGTGCCAGCAGTTTGGCCGGGACTAGCAATCAGCCCCAGCATTTT. Amino acids: CASSLAGTSNQPQHF. The J gene is TRBJ1-5, the V gene TRBV12-3 or TRBV12-4, with D possibly matching TRBD1 (5 bases). The CDR3 runs to 15 residues. V was clipped by 3 bases and J by 0 bases, with 9 bases between them.

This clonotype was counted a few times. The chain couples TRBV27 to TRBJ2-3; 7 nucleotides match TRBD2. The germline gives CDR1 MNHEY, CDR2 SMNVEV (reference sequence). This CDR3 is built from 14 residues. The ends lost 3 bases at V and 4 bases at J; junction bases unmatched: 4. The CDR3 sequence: CASSFQAGADTQYF. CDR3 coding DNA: TGTGCCAGCAGTTTCCAGGCGGGGGCAGATACGCAGTATTTT.

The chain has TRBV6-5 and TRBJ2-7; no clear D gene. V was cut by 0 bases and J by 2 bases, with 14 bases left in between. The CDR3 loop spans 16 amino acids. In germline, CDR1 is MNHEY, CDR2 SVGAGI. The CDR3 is CASSYSSSRRPYEQYF. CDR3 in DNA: TGTGCCAGCAGTTACTCCTCGTCTAGGAGACCCTACGAGCAGTACTTC.

This CDR3 reads CATSRGAAHETQYF. For the CDR3, the DNA is TGTGCCACCAGCAGAGGGGCGGCGCATGAGACCCAGTACTTC. V gene TRBV15 combines with J gene TRBJ2-5; D remains unclear. V lost 1 base and J 5 bases, leaving 11 bases between the germline ends. This CDR3 has 14 amino acids. The germline CDR1 and CDR2 sequences are LNHNV and YYDKDF (reference sequence).

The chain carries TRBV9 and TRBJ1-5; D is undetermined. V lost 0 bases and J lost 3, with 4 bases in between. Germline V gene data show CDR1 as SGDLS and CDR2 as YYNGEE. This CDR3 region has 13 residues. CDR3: CASSVGLNQPQHF. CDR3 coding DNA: TGTGCCAGCAGCGTAGGCCTCAATCAGCCCCAGCATTTT.

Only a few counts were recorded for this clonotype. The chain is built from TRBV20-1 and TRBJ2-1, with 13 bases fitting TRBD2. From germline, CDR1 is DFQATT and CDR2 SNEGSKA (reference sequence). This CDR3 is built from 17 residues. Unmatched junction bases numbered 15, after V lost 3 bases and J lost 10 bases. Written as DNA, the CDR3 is TGCAGTGCTAGGTCGGCGATAACTAGCGGGAGGGCCGGGGAGCAGTTCTTC. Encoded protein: CSARSAITSGRAGEQFF.

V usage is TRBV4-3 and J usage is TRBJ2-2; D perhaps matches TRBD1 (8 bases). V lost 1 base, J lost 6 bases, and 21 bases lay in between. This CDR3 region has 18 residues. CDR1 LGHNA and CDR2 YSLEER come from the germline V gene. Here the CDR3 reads CASSQAQGWTGRAGELFF. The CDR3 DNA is TGCGCCAGCAGCCAAGCTCAAGGATGGACAGGGAGGGCCGGGGAGCTGTTTTTT.

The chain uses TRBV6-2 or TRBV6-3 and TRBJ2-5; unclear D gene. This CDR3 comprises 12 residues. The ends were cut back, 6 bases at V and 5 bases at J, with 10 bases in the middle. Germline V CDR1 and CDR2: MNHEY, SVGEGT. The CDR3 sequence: CASSNVLETQYF. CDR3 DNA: TGTGCCAGCAGCAACGTATTGGAGACCCAGTACTTC.

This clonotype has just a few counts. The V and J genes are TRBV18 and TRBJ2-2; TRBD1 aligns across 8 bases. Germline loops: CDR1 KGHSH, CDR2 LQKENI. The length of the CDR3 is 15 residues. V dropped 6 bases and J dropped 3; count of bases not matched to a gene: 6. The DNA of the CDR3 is TGTGCCAGCTCTCGACAGGGGAGTGACACCGGGGAGCTGTTTTTT. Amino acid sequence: CASSRQGSDTGELFF.

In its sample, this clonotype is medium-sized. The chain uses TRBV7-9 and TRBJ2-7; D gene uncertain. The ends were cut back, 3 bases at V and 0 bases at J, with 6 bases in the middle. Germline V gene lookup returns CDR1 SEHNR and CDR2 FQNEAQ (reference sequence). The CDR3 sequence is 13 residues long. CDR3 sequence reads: CASSFGYSYEQYF. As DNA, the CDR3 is TGTGCCAGCAGCTTTGGGTACTCCTACGAGCAGTACTTC.

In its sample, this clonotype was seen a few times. CDR3 amino acids: CATKDPGLAADTQYF. CDR3 nucleotide sequence: TGTGCCACCAAGGACCCGGGACTAGCTGCAGATACGCAGTATTTT. The gene calls are TRBV9 and TRBJ2-3; 9 bases are shared with TRBD2. Trimming at V came to 9 bases and at J to 4 bases, leaving 12 bases not matched to a gene. Germline loops: CDR1 SGDLS, CDR2 YYNGEE. The CDR3 sequence is 15 residues long.

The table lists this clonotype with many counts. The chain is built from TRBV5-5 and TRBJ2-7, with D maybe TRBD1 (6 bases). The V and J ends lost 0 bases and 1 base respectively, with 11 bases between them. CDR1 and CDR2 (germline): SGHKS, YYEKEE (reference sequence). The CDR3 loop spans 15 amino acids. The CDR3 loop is CASSLGQVRSYEQYF. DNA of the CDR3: TGTGCCAGCAGCTTGGGACAGGTTAGATCCTACGAGCAGTACTTC.

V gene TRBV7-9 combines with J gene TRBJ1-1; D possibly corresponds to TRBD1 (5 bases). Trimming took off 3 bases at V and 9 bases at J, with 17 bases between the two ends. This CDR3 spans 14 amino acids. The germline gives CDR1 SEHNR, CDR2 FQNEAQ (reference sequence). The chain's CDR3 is CASSFERGRAQAFF. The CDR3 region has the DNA TGTGCCAGCAGCTTTGAGCGCGGCAGGGCCCAAGCTTTCTTT.